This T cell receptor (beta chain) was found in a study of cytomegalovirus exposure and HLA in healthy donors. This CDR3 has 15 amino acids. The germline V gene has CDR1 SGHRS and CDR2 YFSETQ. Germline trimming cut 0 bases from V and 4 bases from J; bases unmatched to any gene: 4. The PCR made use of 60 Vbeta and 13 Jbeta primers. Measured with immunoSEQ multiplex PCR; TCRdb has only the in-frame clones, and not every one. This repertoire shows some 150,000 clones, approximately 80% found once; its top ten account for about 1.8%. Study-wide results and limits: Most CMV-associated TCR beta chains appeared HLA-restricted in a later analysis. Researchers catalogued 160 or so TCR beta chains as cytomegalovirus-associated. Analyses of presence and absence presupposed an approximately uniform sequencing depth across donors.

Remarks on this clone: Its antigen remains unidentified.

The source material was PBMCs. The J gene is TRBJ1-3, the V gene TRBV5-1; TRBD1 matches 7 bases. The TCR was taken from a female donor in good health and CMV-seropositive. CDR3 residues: CASSLGGTDGNTIYF. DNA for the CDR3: TGCGCCAGCAGCTTGGGGGGGACAGACGGAAACACCATATATTTT. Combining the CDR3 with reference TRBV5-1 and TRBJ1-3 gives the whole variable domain KAGVTQTPRYLIKTRGQQVTLSCSPISGHRSVSWYQQTPGQGLQFLFEYFSETQRNKGNFPGRFSGRQFSNSRSEMNVSTLELGDSALYLCASSLGGTDGNTIYFGEGSWLTVV.